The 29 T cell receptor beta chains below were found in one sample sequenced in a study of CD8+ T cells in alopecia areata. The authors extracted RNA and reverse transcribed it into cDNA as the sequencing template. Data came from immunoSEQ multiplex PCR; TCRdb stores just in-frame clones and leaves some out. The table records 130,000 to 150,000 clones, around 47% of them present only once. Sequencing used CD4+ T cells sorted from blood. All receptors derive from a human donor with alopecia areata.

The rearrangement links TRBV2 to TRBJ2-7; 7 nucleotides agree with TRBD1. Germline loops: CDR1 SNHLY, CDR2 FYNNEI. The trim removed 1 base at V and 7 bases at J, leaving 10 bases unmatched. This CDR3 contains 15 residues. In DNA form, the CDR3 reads TGTGCCAGCAGTGAAGACAGGGGTCTGTTGAAGGAGCAGTACTTC. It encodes CASSEDRGLLKEQYF.

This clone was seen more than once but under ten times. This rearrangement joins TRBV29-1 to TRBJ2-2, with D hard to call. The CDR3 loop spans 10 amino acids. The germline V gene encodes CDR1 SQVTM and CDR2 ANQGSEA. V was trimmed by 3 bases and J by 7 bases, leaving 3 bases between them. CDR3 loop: CSVDNGELFF. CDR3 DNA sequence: TGCAGCGTTGATAACGGGGAGCTGTTTTTT.

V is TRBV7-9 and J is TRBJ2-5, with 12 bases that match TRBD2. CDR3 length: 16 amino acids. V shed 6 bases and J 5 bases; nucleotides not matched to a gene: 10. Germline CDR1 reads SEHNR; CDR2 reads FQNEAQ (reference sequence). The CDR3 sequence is CASSRLAGDGGETQYF. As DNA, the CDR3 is TGTGCCAGCAGTCGACTAGCGGGAGATGGTGGGGAGACCCAGTACTTC. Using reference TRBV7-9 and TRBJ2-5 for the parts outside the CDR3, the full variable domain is DTGVSQNPRHKITKRGQNVTFRCDPISEHNRLYWYRQTLGQGPEFLTYFQNEAQLEKSRLLSDRFSAERPKGSFSTLEIQRTEQGDSAMYLCASSRLAGDGGETQYFGPGTRLLVL.

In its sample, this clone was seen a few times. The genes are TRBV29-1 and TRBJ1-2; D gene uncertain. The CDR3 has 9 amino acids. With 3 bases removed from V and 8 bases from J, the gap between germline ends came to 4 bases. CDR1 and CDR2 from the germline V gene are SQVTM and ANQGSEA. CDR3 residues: CSVEFGYTF. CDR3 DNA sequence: TGCAGCGTTGAGTTCGGCTACACCTTC.

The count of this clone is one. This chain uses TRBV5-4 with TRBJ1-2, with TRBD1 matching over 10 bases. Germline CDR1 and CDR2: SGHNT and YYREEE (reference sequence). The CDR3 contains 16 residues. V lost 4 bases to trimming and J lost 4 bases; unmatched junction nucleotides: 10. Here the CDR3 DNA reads TGTGCCAGCAGCCCGGCGGGACAGGGGAACATCTATGGCTACACCTTC. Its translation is CASSPAGQGNIYGYTF.

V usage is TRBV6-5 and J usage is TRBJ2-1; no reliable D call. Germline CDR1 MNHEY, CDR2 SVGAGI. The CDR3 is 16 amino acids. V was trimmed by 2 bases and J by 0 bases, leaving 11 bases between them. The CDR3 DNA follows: TGTGCCAGCAGTTACGAGGCCATGAGCTCCTACAATGAGCAGTTCTTC. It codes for CASSYEAMSSYNEQFF.

The CDR3 sequence is CASSSHRGRVDTQYF. In nucleotides, the CDR3 is TGTGCCAGCAGCTCTCACAGGGGGCGCGTAGATACGCAGTATTTT. The V call is TRBV7-9, the J call TRBJ2-3, with 9 bases identical to TRBD1. CDR1 and CDR2 (germline): SEHNR, FQNEAQ (reference sequence). V shed 4 bases and J 5 bases; nucleotides not matched to a gene: 7. The CDR3 has 15 residues.

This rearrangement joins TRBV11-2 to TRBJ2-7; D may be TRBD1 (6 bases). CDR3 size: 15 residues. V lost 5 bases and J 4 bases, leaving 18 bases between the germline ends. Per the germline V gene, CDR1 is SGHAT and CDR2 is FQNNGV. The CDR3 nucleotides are TGTGCCAGCAGCCCGGGACACGGAGTCGTTTACGAGCAGTACTTC. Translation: CASSPGHGVVYEQYF.

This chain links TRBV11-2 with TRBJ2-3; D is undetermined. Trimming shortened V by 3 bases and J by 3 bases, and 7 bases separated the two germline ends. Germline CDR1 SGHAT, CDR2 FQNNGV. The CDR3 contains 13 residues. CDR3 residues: CASSLWGTDTQYF. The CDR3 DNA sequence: TGTGCCAGCAGCTTGTGGGGAACAGATACGCAGTATTTT.

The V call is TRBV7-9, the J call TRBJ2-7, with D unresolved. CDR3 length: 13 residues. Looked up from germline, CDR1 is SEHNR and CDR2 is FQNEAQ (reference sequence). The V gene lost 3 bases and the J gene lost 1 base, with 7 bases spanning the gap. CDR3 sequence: CASSFPLSYEQYF. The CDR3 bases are TGTGCCAGCAGCTTTCCTCTGTCCTACGAGCAGTACTTC.

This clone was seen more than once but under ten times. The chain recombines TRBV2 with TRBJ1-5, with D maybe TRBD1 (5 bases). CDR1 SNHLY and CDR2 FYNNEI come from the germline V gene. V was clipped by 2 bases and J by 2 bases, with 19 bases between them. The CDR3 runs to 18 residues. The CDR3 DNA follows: TGTGCCAGCAGTGAAATCCCGGTTAGGCAGGGTGGCAATCAGCCCCAGCATTTT. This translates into CASSEIPVRQGGNQPQHF.

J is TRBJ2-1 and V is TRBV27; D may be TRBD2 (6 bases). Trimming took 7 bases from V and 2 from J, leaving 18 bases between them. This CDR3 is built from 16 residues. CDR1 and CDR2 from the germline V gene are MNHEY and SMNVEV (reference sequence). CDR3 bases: TGTGCCAGCATGGGGTGGCGGGGCCAGACCTACAATGAGCAGTTCTTC. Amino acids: CASMGWRGQTYNEQFF.

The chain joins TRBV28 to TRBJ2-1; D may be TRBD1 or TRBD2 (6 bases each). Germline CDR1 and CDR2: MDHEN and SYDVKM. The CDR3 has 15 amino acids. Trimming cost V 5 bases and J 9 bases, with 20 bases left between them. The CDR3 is CASSPLLGGRAEQFF. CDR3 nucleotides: TGTGCCAGCAGTCCTCTACTTGGGGGGCGCGCTGAGCAGTTCTTC.

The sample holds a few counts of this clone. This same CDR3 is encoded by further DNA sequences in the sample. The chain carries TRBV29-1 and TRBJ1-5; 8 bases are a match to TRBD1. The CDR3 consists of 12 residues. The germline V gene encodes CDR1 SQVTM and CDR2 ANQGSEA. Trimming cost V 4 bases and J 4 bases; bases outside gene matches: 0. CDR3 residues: CSVGQGNQPQHF. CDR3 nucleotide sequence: TGCAGCGTTGGACAGGGGAATCAGCCCCAGCATTTT.

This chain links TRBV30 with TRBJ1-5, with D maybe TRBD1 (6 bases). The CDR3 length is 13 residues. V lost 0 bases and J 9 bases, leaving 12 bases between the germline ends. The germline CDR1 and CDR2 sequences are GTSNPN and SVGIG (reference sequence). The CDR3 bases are TGTGCCTGGAGTGTACAGGGTTGGCGGCCCCAGCATTTT. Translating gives CAWSVQGWRPQHF.

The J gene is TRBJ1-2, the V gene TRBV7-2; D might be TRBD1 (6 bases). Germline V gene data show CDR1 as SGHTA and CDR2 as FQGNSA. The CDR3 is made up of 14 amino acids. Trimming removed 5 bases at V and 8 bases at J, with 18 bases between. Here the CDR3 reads CASSSTGTQRGYTF. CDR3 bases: TGTGCCAGCAGCAGCACCGGGACACAACGCGGCTACACCTTC.

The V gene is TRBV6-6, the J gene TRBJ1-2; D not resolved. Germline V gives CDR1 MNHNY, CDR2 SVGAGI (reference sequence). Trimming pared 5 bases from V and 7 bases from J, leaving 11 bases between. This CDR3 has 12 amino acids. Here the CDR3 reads CASSLSSGGYTF. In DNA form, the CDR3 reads TGTGCCAGCAGTCTCTCCAGCGGTGGCTACACCTTC.

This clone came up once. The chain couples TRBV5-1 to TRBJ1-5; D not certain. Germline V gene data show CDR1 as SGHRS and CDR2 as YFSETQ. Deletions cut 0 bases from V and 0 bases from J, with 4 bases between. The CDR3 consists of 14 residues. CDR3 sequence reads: CASSLDSSNQPQHF. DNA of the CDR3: TGCGCCAGCAGCTTGGACAGTAGCAATCAGCCCCAGCATTTT. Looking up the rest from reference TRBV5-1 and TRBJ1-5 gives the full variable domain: KAGVTQTPRYLIKTRGQQVTLSCSPISGHRSVSWYQQTPGQGLQFLFEYFSETQRNKGNFPGRFSGRQFSNSRSEMNVSTLELGDSALYLCASSLDSSNQPQHFGDGTRLSIL.

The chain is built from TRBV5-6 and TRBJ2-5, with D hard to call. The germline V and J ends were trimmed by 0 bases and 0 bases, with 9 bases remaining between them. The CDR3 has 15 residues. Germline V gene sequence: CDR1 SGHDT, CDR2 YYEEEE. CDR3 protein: CASSLGKRYQETQYF. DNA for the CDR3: TGTGCCAGCAGCTTGGGGAAGAGGTACCAAGAGACCCAGTACTTC.

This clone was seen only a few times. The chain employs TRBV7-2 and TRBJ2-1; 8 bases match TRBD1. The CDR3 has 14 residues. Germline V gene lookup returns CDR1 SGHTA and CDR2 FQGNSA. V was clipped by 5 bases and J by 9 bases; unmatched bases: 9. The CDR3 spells CASSRTGSFLEQFF. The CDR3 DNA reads TGTGCCAGCAGCCGGACAGGGAGTTTCCTTGAGCAGTTCTTC.

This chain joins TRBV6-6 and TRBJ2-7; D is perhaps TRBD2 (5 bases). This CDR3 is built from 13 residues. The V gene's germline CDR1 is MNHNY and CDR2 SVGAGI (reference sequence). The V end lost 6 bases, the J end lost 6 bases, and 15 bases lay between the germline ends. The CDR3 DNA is TGTGCCAGCAGACTAGATCGAGACCTCGAGCAGTACTTC. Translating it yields CASRLDRDLEQYF.

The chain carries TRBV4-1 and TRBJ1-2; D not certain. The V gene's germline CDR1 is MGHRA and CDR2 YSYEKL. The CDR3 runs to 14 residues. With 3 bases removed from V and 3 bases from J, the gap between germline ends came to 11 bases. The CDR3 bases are TGCGCCAGCAGCCACCGGGATGGGGACTATGGCTACACCTTC. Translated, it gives CASSHRDGDYGYTF.

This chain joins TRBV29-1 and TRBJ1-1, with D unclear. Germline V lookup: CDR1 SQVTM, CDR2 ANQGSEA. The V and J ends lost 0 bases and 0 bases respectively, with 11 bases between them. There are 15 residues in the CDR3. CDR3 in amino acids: CSVEDLRHLNTEAFF. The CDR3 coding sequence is TGCAGCGTTGAAGATCTTCGGCACCTGAACACTGAAGCTTTCTTT.

The CDR3 sequence: CASSLERRVEAFF. CDR3 coding DNA: TGTGCCAGCAGCTTGGAGAGGCGGGTTGAAGCTTTCTTT. The chain combines TRBV5-6 with TRBJ1-1; no clear D gene. This CDR3 spans 13 amino acids. The germline V gene has CDR1 SGHDT and CDR2 YYEEEE. V lost 0 bases and J lost 7, with 10 bases in between.

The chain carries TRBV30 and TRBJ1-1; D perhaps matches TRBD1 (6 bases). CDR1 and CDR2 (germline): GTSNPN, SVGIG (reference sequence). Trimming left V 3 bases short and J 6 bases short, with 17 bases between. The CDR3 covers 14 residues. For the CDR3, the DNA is TGTGCCTGGAGCGCATATCAGGGGATATCTGAAGCTTTCTTT. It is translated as CAWSAYQGISEAFF.

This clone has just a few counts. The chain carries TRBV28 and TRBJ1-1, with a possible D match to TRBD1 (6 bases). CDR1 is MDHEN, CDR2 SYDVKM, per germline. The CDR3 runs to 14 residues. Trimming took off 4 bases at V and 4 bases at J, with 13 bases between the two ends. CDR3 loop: CASSWLQGGTEAFF. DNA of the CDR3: TGTGCCAGCAGTTGGCTGCAAGGGGGCACTGAAGCTTTCTTT.

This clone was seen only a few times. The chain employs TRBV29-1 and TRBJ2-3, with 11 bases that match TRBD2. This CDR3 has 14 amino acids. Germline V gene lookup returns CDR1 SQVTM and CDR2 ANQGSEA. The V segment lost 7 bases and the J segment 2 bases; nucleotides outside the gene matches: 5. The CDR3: CSDRTSGFTDTQYF. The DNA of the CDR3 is TGCAGCGATCGGACTAGCGGGTTCACAGATACGCAGTATTTT.

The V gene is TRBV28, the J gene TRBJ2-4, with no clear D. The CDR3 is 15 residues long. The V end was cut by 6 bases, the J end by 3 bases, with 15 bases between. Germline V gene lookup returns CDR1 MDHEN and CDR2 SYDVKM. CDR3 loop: CASSPPTPNKNIQYF. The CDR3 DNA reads TGTGCCAGCAGCCCGCCGACACCAAACAAAAACATTCAGTACTTC.

The CDR3 region has the DNA TGTGCCAGCAGCCGAGGTTCCGTCGGTCTTCCTTCCGGCACCGGGGAGCTGTTTTTT. Residues: CASSRGSVGLPSGTGELFF. The chain is built from TRBV7-9 and TRBJ2-2, with D hard to call. CDR3 size: 19 residues. Germline values: CDR1 SEHNR, CDR2 FQNEAQ (reference sequence). Trimming shortened V by 5 bases and J by 4 bases, and 26 bases separated the two germline ends.